Presented here are 5 T cell receptor beta chains from one specimen sequenced in a study of blood T cell repertoires in COVID-19. Measured with immunoSEQ multiplex PCR; TCRdb has only the in-frame clones, and not every one. The data hold around 170,000 clones, with 83% observed a single time. The sequenced material came from peripheral blood. The receptors shown here come from a human donor in a cohort sampled during active COVID-19.

This rearrangement joins TRBV11-2 to TRBJ1-4; D is ambiguous. V was pared by 3 bases and J by 7 bases, with 12 bases between. CDR1 SGHAT and CDR2 FQNNGV come from the germline V gene. This CDR3 has 14 residues. This chain's CDR3 is CASSFPFHGEKLFF. The CDR3 coding sequence is TGTGCCAGCAGCTTCCCCTTCCACGGTGAAAAACTGTTTTTT. Supplemented by reference TRBV11-2 and TRBJ1-4, the full variable domain reads EAGVAQSPRYKIIEKRQSVAFWCNPISGHATLYWYQQILGQGPKLLIQFQNNGVVDDSQLPKDRFSAERLKGVDSTLKIQPAKLEDSAVYLCASSFPFHGEKLFFGSGTQLSVL.

The chain uses TRBV7-9 and TRBJ1-2; 7 bases are a match to TRBD1. V trimming: 5 bases; J trimming: 4 bases; junction bases outside the gene matches: 10. The CDR3 length is 15 residues. Per the germline V gene, CDR1 is SEHNR and CDR2 is FQNEAQ (reference sequence). As DNA, the CDR3 is TGTGCCAGCAGCCGCGGACAGGCCGGGGGCTATGGCTACACCTTC. Amino acids: CASSRGQAGGYGYTF.

The chain joins TRBV7-2 to TRBJ2-7; 8 positions agree with TRBD2. Trimming took 4 bases from V and 4 from J; bases not matched to a gene: 12. Germline values: CDR1 SGHTA, CDR2 FQGNSA. The CDR3 runs 16 residues. This CDR3 reads CASSSQGAGVSYEQYF. In DNA, the CDR3 is TGTGCCAGCAGCTCCCAGGGAGCGGGGGTATCTTACGAGCAGTACTTC.

This clone appeared once. The chain uses TRBV20-1 and TRBJ2-7, with TRBD2 identical over 7 bases. Germline CDR1 is DFQATT and CDR2 is SNEGSKA (reference sequence). The CDR3 has 14 residues. The junction had 8 bases not matched to a gene; V was cut back by 3 bases and J by 3 bases. The CDR3 DNA reads TGCAGTGCTAGTCCCGCGGGACTACTCTACGAGCAGTACTTC. Translating gives CSASPAGLLYEQYF.

The V and J genes are TRBV7-9 and TRBJ2-7; no clear D. Trimming pared 1 base from V and 1 base from J, leaving 14 bases between. The CDR3 consists of 16 residues. The germline gives CDR1 SEHNR, CDR2 FQNEAQ (reference sequence). Written as DNA, the CDR3 is TGTGCCAGCAGCTTAGGGATGACCGGGTCGTCCTACGAGCAGTACTTC. This encodes CASSLGMTGSSYEQYF.